This T cell receptor beta chain is from a study of beta chain features in type 1 diabetes. Whole-study results and caveats: Fewer junction insertions and more nucleotide deletions appeared in type 1 diabetes patients. The study left unresolved whether HLA type influences TCRB rearrangement. Among all four CD4+ subsets, Type 1 diabetes patients had TCRB CDR3s that were moderately but significantly shorter.

All of the isolated RNA was reverse transcribed, so expressed TCRB transcripts were sequenced. Profiled with immunoSEQ multiplex PCR; TCRdb holds only in-frame clones, not every one. This sample yields about 150,000 clones, of which 9% to 10% are seen a single time; 0.7% belongs to the top ten. There are a few counts of this clone. The antigen remains undetermined. The CDR3 is 16 residues long. Germline V gene data show CDR1 as MNHNS and CDR2 as SASEGT. V dropped 4 bases and J dropped 1 base, with 14 bases sitting between them. J is TRBJ2-1 and V is TRBV6-1, with D maybe TRBD2 (6 bases). The sequence was collected from a woman in her twenties or thirties with type 1 diabetes. Sequencing was done on a sample of central memory CD4+ T cells from blood. CDR3 protein: CASSGLRAGSYNEQFF. The CDR3 nucleotides read TGTGCCAGCAGTGGATTAAGGGCGGGGTCCTACAATGAGCAGTTCTTC.